A selection of T cell receptor beta chains follows, all from one sample in a study of blood T cell repertoires in COVID-19. Sequencing used immunoSEQ multiplex PCR; TCRdb keeps in-frame clones, though not all of them. The table has about 68,000 clones, roughly 90% seen once. The material sequenced was peripheral blood. The receptors here all came from a man aged 25 to 40 with acute or convalescent COVID-19. Both conserved end residues are part of each CDR3. The D gene is left open where the match is weak. Size is omitted from some rows. Given values are once, few, many or a class for expanded clones.

d_gene: -; j_gene: TRBJ2-7; abundance: -; v_gene: TRBV3-1/TRBV3-2; CDR3nt: TGTGCCAGCAGGGGGGGGCGGAGGGGCTACGAGCAGTACTTC; CDR3aa: CASRGGRRGYEQYF
d_gene: TRBD2; j_gene: TRBJ2-7; abundance: few; v_gene: TRBV19; CDR3nt: TGTGCCAGTAACGCTCGGACTAGCGGGACCTACGAGCAGTACTTC; CDR3aa: CASNARTSGTYEQYF
d_gene: TRBD1; j_gene: TRBJ2-1; abundance: -; v_gene: TRBV4-3; CDR3nt: TGCGCCAGCAGCCAAGACGTCGTAGGGACAGGGTGGGGCAATGAGCAGTTCTTC; CDR3aa: CASSQDVVGTGWGNEQFF
d_gene: TRBD1; j_gene: TRBJ1-1; abundance: -; v_gene: TRBV10-1; CDR3nt: TGCGCCAGACGGGACAGGGTCATGAACACTGAAGCTTTCTTT; CDR3aa: CARRDRVMNTEAFF
d_gene: TRBD2; j_gene: TRBJ2-1; abundance: once; v_gene: TRBV3-1/TRBV3-2; CDR3nt: TGTGCCAGCAGCCAAGTGACTAGCGGAGACAATGAGCAGTTCTTC; CDR3aa: CASSQVTSGDNEQFF
d_gene: -; j_gene: TRBJ2-4; abundance: -; v_gene: TRBV28; CDR3nt: TGTGCCAGCAGTCCTCGTGGCACCGTAGCCAAAAACATTCAGTACTTC; CDR3aa: CASSPRGTVAKNIQYF
d_gene: -; j_gene: TRBJ2-3; abundance: once; v_gene: TRBV14; CDR3nt: TGTGCCAGCAGCCAAGGGACTTCTAAAACAGATACGCAGTATTTT; CDR3aa: CASSQGTSKTDTQYF
d_gene: TRBD1; j_gene: TRBJ2-2; abundance: -; v_gene: TRBV15; CDR3nt: TGTGCCACCAGCATGGACAGGATCAACACCGGGGAGCTGTTTTTT; CDR3aa: CATSMDRINTGELFF
d_gene: TRBD1; j_gene: TRBJ2-2; abundance: -; v_gene: TRBV19; CDR3nt: TGTGCCAGTACTCTGGACAGGGCCGGCACCGGGGAGCTGTTTTTT; CDR3aa: CASTLDRAGTGELFF
d_gene: -; j_gene: TRBJ1-5; abundance: once; v_gene: TRBV15; CDR3nt: TGTGCCACCAGCACCCTCGCAAGGGGCAGCAATCAGCCCCAGCATTTT; CDR3aa: CATSTLARGSNQPQHF
d_gene: TRBD1; j_gene: TRBJ1-4; abundance: once; v_gene: TRBV6-5; CDR3nt: TGTGCCAGTAATGCGGCTTCAGGGGGACGGGAAAAACTGTTTTTT; CDR3aa: CASNAASGGREKLFF
d_gene: TRBD2; j_gene: TRBJ2-1; abundance: -; v_gene: TRBV7-9; CDR3nt: TGTGCCAGCAGCTTAGTAGCGGGAGCAGATGAGCAGTTCTTC; CDR3aa: CASSLVAGADEQFF
d_gene: -; j_gene: TRBJ1-1; abundance: few; v_gene: TRBV19; CDR3nt: TGTGCCAGTAGTATTGTTGGGGGCGGTGAAGCTTTCTTT; CDR3aa: CASSIVGGGEAFF
d_gene: -; j_gene: TRBJ2-1; abundance: -; v_gene: TRBV30; CDR3nt: TGTGCCTGGAGCCGAGAATACTCCTACAATGAGCAGTTCTTC; CDR3aa: CAWSREYSYNEQFF
d_gene: TRBD2; j_gene: TRBJ2-3; abundance: -; v_gene: TRBV15; CDR3nt: TGTGCCACCAGTATAGTCGGGAGGGGAGTCACAGATACGCAGTATTTT; CDR3aa: CATSIVGRGVTDTQYF
d_gene: TRBD2; j_gene: TRBJ2-3; abundance: -; v_gene: TRBV28; CDR3nt: TGTGCCAGCAGCTCTCCCTCAGCGGGAGAAGGAGATACGCAGTATTTT; CDR3aa: CASSSPSAGEGDTQYF
d_gene: TRBD1; j_gene: TRBJ2-3; abundance: -; v_gene: TRBV3-1/TRBV3-2; CDR3nt: TGTGCCAGCAGCCAAGAGACAGGGGGGTTTACGCAGTATTTT; CDR3aa: CASSQETGGFTQYF
d_gene: TRBD2; j_gene: TRBJ2-3; abundance: -; v_gene: TRBV19; CDR3nt: TGTGCCAGTAGTCTCAGGGCAGCGGGACGTAGCACAGATACGCAGTATTTT; CDR3aa: CASSLRAAGRSTDTQYF
d_gene: TRBD1; j_gene: TRBJ2-1; abundance: -; v_gene: TRBV3-1/TRBV3-2; CDR3nt: TGTGCCAGCAGCCAAGGGACAGGGATCGCGTTTAATGAGCAGTTCTTC; CDR3aa: CASSQGTGIAFNEQFF
d_gene: TRBD1; j_gene: TRBJ2-3; abundance: -; v_gene: TRBV5-5; CDR3nt: TGTGCCAGCAGCTGGGACAGGGGGCCCACAGATACGCAGTATTTT; CDR3aa: CASSWDRGPTDTQYF
d_gene: TRBD1; j_gene: TRBJ1-5; abundance: -; v_gene: TRBV19; CDR3nt: TGTGCCAGTAGTATAGGGGCAGGGGGGCGCCAGCCCCAGCATTTT; CDR3aa: CASSIGAGGRQPQHF
d_gene: TRBD1; j_gene: TRBJ2-7; abundance: -; v_gene: TRBV11-1; CDR3nt: TGTGCCAGCAGCCCGGACAGGGGGCGTGAAGAGCAGTACTTC; CDR3aa: CASSPDRGREEQYF
d_gene: -; j_gene: TRBJ1-1; abundance: -; v_gene: TRBV5-1; CDR3nt: TGCGCCAGCAGCTTGGAAGTTAGCGTGAACACTGAAGCTTTCTTT; CDR3aa: CASSLEVSVNTEAFF
d_gene: -; j_gene: TRBJ2-5; abundance: -; v_gene: TRBV7-3; CDR3nt: TGTGCCAGCAGCTTAGGGGGTCTCGGAGGGGAGACCCAGTACTTC; CDR3aa: CASSLGGLGGETQYF
d_gene: TRBD2; j_gene: TRBJ2-1; abundance: medium-sized; v_gene: TRBV4-2; CDR3nt: TGTGCCAGCAGCCAAGATCCTAGCGGGAGCAATGAGCAGTTCTTC; CDR3aa: CASSQDPSGSNEQFF
d_gene: -; j_gene: TRBJ1-1; abundance: few; v_gene: TRBV7-9; CDR3nt: TGTGCCAGCAGCTTAGTGGGGCCAAGATTAAAGAGCACTGAAGCTTTCTTT; CDR3aa: CASSLVGPRLKSTEAFF
d_gene: -; j_gene: TRBJ2-3; abundance: -; v_gene: TRBV7-2; CDR3nt: TGTGCCAGCAGCTTACAGGGCCTCACAGATACGCAGTATTTT; CDR3aa: CASSLQGLTDTQYF
d_gene: TRBD2; j_gene: TRBJ2-3; abundance: -; v_gene: TRBV4-2; CDR3nt: TGTGCCAGCAGCCAAGCTTCTGGCGGGAGAAGTACAGATACGCAGTATTTT; CDR3aa: CASSQASGGRSTDTQYF
d_gene: -; j_gene: TRBJ2-1; abundance: few; v_gene: TRBV27; CDR3nt: TGTGCCAGCAGCTCGGGCGGGGGCAGCAGTTTATGGGCTGAGCAGTTCTTC; CDR3aa: CASSSGGGSSLWAEQFF